Each of the 18 T cell receptor beta chains below was sequenced from the same sample in a study of blood T cell repertoires in COVID-19. The repertoire was sequenced with immunoSEQ multiplex PCR; TCRdb's copy has only in-frame clones and lacks some. The sample contains 70,000 to 90,000 clones, 86% of which appear only once. Input material: peripheral blood. The receptors here all came from a man in his fifties with active COVID-19.

This rearrangement joins TRBV12-3 or TRBV12-4 to TRBJ2-7; 7 positions agree with TRBD1. The V segment lost 4 bases and the J segment 6 bases; nucleotides outside the gene matches: 0. CDR3 length: 11 residues. The CDR3: CASSSGGEQYF. The CDR3 nucleotides are TGTGCCAGCAGTTCAGGGGGCGAGCAGTACTTC.

The V call is TRBV5-6, the J call TRBJ2-2; D remains ambiguous. Germline CDR1 reads SGHDT; CDR2 reads YYEEEE. The CDR3 totals 16 residues. Trimming cost V 0 bases and J 1 base, with 10 bases left between them. As DNA, the CDR3 is TGTGCCAGCAGCTTGGGCGTGAACAGGAACACCGGGGAGCTGTTTTTT. Protein sequence: CASSLGVNRNTGELFF.

In nucleotides, the CDR3 is TGTGCCACCAGTGCATCCGGACAGGCCCCCTATGGCTACACCTTC. Its protein is CATSASGQAPYGYTF. The chain links TRBV24-1 to TRBJ1-2; 7 positions agree with TRBD1. The germline CDR1 and CDR2 sequences are KGHDR and SFDVKD. CDR3 length equals 15 residues. V shed 5 bases and J 4 bases; nucleotides not matched to a gene: 9.

V usage is TRBV27 and J usage is TRBJ2-1; D gene uncertain. CDR1 and CDR2 (germline): MNHEY, SMNVEV (reference sequence). This CDR3 comprises 15 residues. V dropped 0 bases and J dropped 1 base, with 7 bases sitting between them. DNA of the CDR3: TGTGCCAGCAGTTTATCCCAAACTTCCTACAATGAGCAGTTCTTC. It translates to CASSLSQTSYNEQFF.

The genes are TRBV12-3 or TRBV12-4 and TRBJ2-4; 8 bases are shared with TRBD1. The CDR3 extends over 13 amino acids. The V segment lost 6 bases and the J segment 9 bases; nucleotides outside the gene matches: 7. The CDR3 here is CASSLDRGVIQYF. The CDR3 DNA follows: TGTGCCAGCAGCCTCGACAGGGGAGTCATTCAGTACTTC.

The genes are TRBV21-1 and TRBJ1-3; the table gives TRBD1 as D, unverified against the DNA. TRBV21-1 has pseudogene status. The CDR3 extends over 15 amino acids. In DNA form, the CDR3 reads TGTGCCAGCAGCAACAGCACGGACAGCGGCAACACCATATATTTT. This encodes CASSNSTDSGNTIYF.

This chain connects TRBV6-2 or TRBV6-3 to TRBJ2-1, with 8 positions matching TRBD1. From germline, CDR1 is MNHEY and CDR2 SVGEGT. The V and J ends lost 4 bases and 7 bases, in that order; junction bases with no gene match: 9. The CDR3 covers 15 residues. This chain's CDR3 is CASSSTGDGGNEQFF. In DNA form, the CDR3 reads TGTGCCAGCAGTTCGACAGGGGATGGTGGAAATGAGCAGTTCTTC.

V is TRBV11-3 and J is TRBJ2-7, with 13 bases aligning to TRBD2. The ends lost 5 bases at V and 7 bases at J; junction bases unmatched: 8. The CDR3 runs to 15 residues. The germline V gene encodes CDR1 SGHNT and CDR2 YENEEA. The CDR3 DNA is TGTGCCAGCAGCATCGGACTAGCGGGAGCTGGAGAGCAGTACTTC. Protein product: CASSIGLAGAGEQYF.

The chain combines TRBV11-3 with TRBJ2-5; possibly TRBD1 for D (5 bases). The CDR3 covers 14 residues. Trimming cost V 2 bases and J 5 bases, with 12 bases left between them. Germline-derived CDR1 and CDR2 are SGHNT and YENEEA. The CDR3 loop is CASSLKGMGETQYF. CDR3 bases: TGTGCCAGCAGCTTAAAGGGGATGGGGGAGACCCAGTACTTC.

The chain couples TRBV7-3 to TRBJ1-3, with unresolved D. Germline V lookup: CDR1 SGHTA, CDR2 FQGTGA. Trimming stripped 3 bases from V and 4 bases from J, with 7 bases between. CDR3 length: 13 residues. CDR3 sequence reads: CASSLGGGNTIYF. CDR3 in DNA: TGTGCCAGCAGCTTGGGAGGAGGAAACACCATATATTTT.

This chain links TRBV27 with TRBJ2-1; 14 bases agree with TRBD2. CDR1 and CDR2 (germline): MNHEY, SMNVEV (reference sequence). The junction had 3 bases not matched to a gene; V was cut back by 3 bases and J by 2 bases. CDR3 size: 17 residues. The CDR3 sequence is CASSLRTSGRTYNEQFF. CDR3 nucleotide sequence: TGTGCCAGCAGTTTGCGGACTAGCGGGAGGACCTACAATGAGCAGTTCTTC.

J is TRBJ2-1 and V is TRBV27; maybe TRBD2 (7 bases). The CDR3 totals 12 residues. Germline V gene lookup returns CDR1 MNHEY and CDR2 SMNVEV (reference sequence). Trimming left V 7 bases short and J 10 bases short, with 14 bases between. In DNA form, the CDR3 reads TGTGCCAGCACCTCCGAGGGGGGGGAGCAGTTCTTC. This sequence encodes CASTSEGGEQFF.

This clone was counted a few times. The chain employs TRBV6-2 or TRBV6-3 and TRBJ2-1, with 7 bases aligning to TRBD2. Germline V gives CDR1 MNHEY, CDR2 SVGEGT. This CDR3 has 18 residues. V lost 5 bases to trimming and J lost 0 bases; unmatched junction nucleotides: 13. Here the CDR3 reads CASSPSAWRGSSYNEQFF. The CDR3 region has the DNA TGTGCCAGCAGTCCCTCCGCCTGGCGGGGGAGCTCCTACAATGAGCAGTTCTTC.

This chain joins TRBV7-2 and TRBJ2-2; 14 bases agree with TRBD2. CDR1 SGHTA and CDR2 FQGNSA come from the germline V gene. CDR3 length equals 15 residues. V was pared by 5 bases and J by 6 bases, with 2 bases of the junction left unmatched. The DNA for the CDR3 is TGTGCCAGCAGCCCGACTAGCGGGAGGGCCGGGGAGCTGTTTTTT. Amino acid sequence: CASSPTSGRAGELFF. Using reference TRBV7-2 and TRBJ2-2 for the parts outside the CDR3, the full variable domain is GAGVSQSPSNKVTEKGKDVELRCDPISGHTALYWYRQSLGQGLEFLIYFQGNSAPDKSGLPSDRFSAERTGGSVSTLTIQRTQQEDSAVYLCASSPTSGRAGELFFGEGSRLTVL.

CDR3 bases: TGTGCCAGCAGCGCAGGGTTGGGTAATGAAAAACTGTTTTTT. Its protein product is CASSAGLGNEKLFF. The rearrangement uses TRBV5-6 and TRBJ1-4; TRBD1 is a possible D gene (5 bases). This CDR3 is 14 amino acids long. V lost 4 bases and J 4 bases, leaving 11 bases between the germline ends. Germline CDR1 is SGHDT and CDR2 is YYEEEE.

The V and J genes are TRBV29-1 and TRBJ2-2; 12 nucleotides agree with TRBD2. Trimming took 5 bases from V and 4 from J; bases not matched to a gene: 2. In germline, CDR1 is SQVTM, CDR2 ANQGSEA. CDR3 length: 14 amino acids. This CDR3 is CSVKTSGSTGELFF. The CDR3 coding sequence is TGCAGCGTTAAGACTAGCGGGAGCACCGGGGAGCTGTTTTTT.

The V call is TRBV25-1, the J call TRBJ2-2; no clear D gene. The CDR3 is made up of 14 amino acids. Germline CDR1 reads MGHDK; CDR2 reads SYGVNS. V dropped 0 bases and J dropped 4 bases, with 6 bases sitting between them. This chain's CDR3 is CASSEYGGTGELFF. Here the CDR3 DNA reads TGTGCCAGCAGTGAATATGGCGGCACCGGGGAGCTGTTTTTT.

This clone was detected many times. The chain links TRBV5-8 to TRBJ1-5; D is uncertain. Germline-derived CDR1 and CDR2 are SGHTS and YDEGEE. Between the trimmed V and J ends, which lost 4 bases and 4 bases, there was a span of 21 bases. The CDR3 consists of 17 residues. The CDR3 region is CASSLYLSGRQNQPQHF. The CDR3 DNA is TGTGCCAGCAGCCTGTACTTATCGGGTAGGCAAAATCAGCCCCAGCATTTT.